In its sample, the clone carrying this T cell receptor (beta chain) was seen a few times. Its antigen is not identified. CDR1 is MNHNY, CDR2 SVGAGI, per germline (reference sequence). The germline V and J ends were trimmed by 4 bases and 5 bases, with 11 bases remaining between them. The CDR3 spans 13 residues. These data belong to a study of blood T cells in healthy people across ages. Overall study context: Capture via template switching afforded approximately one barcoded beta molecule per two T cells.

A second about 7 to 11 cycle PCR used barcoded and J-beta primers. Per-sample output comprised a minimum of 2.5 million paired-end reads containing CDR3. MiXCR, applied by TCRdb to the 5' RACE reads, yields one record per CDR3 protein. Among about 1.4 million distinct CDR3 sequences, around 55% were seen once, and the ten largest hold 5.5% to 8%. Findings and limits, study-wide: The study found more naive CD4+ cells and higher diversity in long-lived than aged donors.

Every sample gave at least 5 micrograms of total RNA when it was extracted. This TCR was recovered from a man in his late teens or twenties in good health. This rearrangement joins TRBV6-6 to TRBJ2-5; possible D gene TRBD1, 5 bases. Sequencing input: blood. In DNA form, the CDR3 reads TGTGCCAGCAGTTCCCCAGGGATGGAGACCCAGTACTTC. Its translation: CASSSPGMETQYF.